This entry is about one T cell receptor (beta chain). Between the trimmed V and J ends, which lost 3 bases and 6 bases, there was a span of 9 bases. The germline V gene has CDR1 GTSNPN and CDR2 SVGIG (reference sequence). The CDR3 extends over 11 amino acids. Assay used: immunoSEQ multiplex PCR; TCRdb lists only in-frame clones, some missing. The sample lists about 52,000 clones; approximately 94% were seen once. The source of the sample is a study of OX40 agonist ivuxolimab in advanced cancers. About the research overall: Patients were dosed with the agonistic anti-OX40 (CD134) antibody ivuxolimab. Checkpoint inhibitors had been given previously to 40% of patients.

Samples of blood were obtained at baseline, on cycle 4 day 1, and on cycle 7 day 1. The sequenced sample was CD4+ or CD8+ T cells sorted from blood, obtained in a trial of the OX40 agonist ivuxolimab. The chain is built from TRBV30 and TRBJ2-7; possibly TRBD2 for D (5 bases). This receptor was taken from an adult with an advanced solid tumor such as melanoma, head and neck, liver or kidney cancer. The CDR3 DNA is TGTGCCTGGAGCACCCGGGGCGAGCAGTACTTC. It is translated as CAWSTRGEQYF.